This T cell receptor (beta chain) was recorded in a study of human T cells and chemical hapten exposure. In the study overall: Across samples, TCR yields varied, mostly owing to small differences in pooled library volumes. Overall study findings and caveats: Large CDR3 similarity clusters arose significantly more often from expanded TCRs than from controls.

After removal of 6 bases from V and 0 bases from J, the junction contained 10 bases not matched to a gene. There are 16 residues in the CDR3. The germline V gene has CDR1 SGHRS and CDR2 YFSETQ. This clonotype appeared many times. Its antigen is unknown. Time point noted: pre-sensitization, week 0. Treatment indicated: therapeutic diphenylcyclopropenone sensitization with weekly scalp DPC. Sequencing started from total RNA isolated from unfractionated whole blood. TCRdb re-derived calls from the RACE reads in MiXCR, one entry per CDR3 protein. This sample carries around 42,000 distinct CDR3 sequences, over 10% of them seen once, and the ten largest clones take over 5.5%.

The clonotype was recovered from a woman aged 25 to 39 with alopecia areata. Some clones in this sample may be carry-over from other donors' samples. The J gene is TRBJ1-1, the V gene TRBV5-1; 8 nucleotides line up with TRBD1. Sequencing used whole blood, obtained in connection with sensitization to the hapten diphenylcyclopropenone (DPC). In DNA, the CDR3 is TGCGCCAGCAACCGACAGGGGCTAGGGTTGAACACTGAAGCTTTCTTT. It specifies CASNRQGLGLNTEAFF.